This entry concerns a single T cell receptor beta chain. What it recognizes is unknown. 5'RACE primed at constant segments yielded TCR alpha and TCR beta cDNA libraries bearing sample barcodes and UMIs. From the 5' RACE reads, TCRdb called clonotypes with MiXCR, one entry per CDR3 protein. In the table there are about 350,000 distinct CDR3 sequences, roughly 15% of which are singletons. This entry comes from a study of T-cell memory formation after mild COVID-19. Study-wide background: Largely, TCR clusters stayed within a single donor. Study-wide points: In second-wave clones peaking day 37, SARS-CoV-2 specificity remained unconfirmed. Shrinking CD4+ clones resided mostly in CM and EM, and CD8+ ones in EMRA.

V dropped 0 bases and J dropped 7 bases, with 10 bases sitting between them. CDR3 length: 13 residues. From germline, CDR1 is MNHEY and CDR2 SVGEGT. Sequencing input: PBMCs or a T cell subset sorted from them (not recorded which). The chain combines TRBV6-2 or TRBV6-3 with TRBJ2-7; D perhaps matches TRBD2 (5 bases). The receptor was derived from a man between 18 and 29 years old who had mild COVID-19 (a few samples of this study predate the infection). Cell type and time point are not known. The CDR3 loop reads CASSYSGNREQYV. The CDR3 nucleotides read TGTGCCAGCAGTTACTCCGGGAATAGGGAGCAGTACGTC.